This T cell receptor beta chain stems from a study of CD8 T cells in ankylosing spondylitis. This clonotype came up many times. What it binds is not known. Germline CDR1 is SGHRS and CDR2 is YFSETQ. Between the trimmed V and J ends, which lost 0 bases and 6 bases, there was a span of 7 bases. There are 13 residues in the CDR3. TCRdb re-called the 5' RACE reads with MiXCR, one entry per CDR3 protein. The data contain approximately 69,000 distinct CDR3 sequences, roughly 5% of them singletons. Study-wide results and limits: Ankylosing spondylitis blood appeared to carry a characteristic TCR beta motif of roughly eight highly homologous variants. Matched ankylosing spondylitis synovial fluid reportedly contained a significantly enriched population of disease-linked clones.

This TCR was sampled from a male donor with ankylosing spondylitis or in good health (not recorded which). Sequencing used blood, either unsorted or a sorted T cell fraction (not recorded which). J is TRBJ2-1 and V is TRBV5-1; D not resolved. CDR3 bases: TGCGCCAGCAGCTTGGGAGCGTCCAATGAGCAGTTCTTC. It translates to CASSLGASNEQFF.